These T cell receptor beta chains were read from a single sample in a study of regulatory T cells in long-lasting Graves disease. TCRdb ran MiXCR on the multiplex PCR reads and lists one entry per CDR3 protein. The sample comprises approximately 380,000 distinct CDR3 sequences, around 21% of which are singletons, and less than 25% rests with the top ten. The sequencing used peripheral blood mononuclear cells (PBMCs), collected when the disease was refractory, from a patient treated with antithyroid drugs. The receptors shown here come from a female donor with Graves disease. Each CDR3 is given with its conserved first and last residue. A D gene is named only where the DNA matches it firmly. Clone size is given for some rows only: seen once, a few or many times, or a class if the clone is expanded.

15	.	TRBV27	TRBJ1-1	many	CASSNSPAGRTEAFF	TGTGCCAGCAGTAACAGCCCGGCGGGAAGGACTGAAGCTTTCTTT
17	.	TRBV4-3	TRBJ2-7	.	CASSQGSTGPFIHEQYF	TGCGCCAGCAGCCAGGGTTCAACAGGGCCCTTCATCCACGAGCAGTACTTC
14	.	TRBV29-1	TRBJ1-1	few	CSAFRGWSNTEAFF	TGCAGCGCTTTCAGGGGATGGAGTAACACTGAAGCTTTCTTT
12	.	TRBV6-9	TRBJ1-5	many	CASSYVDQPQHF	TGTGCCAGCAGTTACGTCGATCAGCCCCAGCATTTT
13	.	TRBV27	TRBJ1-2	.	CASSPRSGYGYTF	TGTGCCAGCAGTCCCCGATCAGGCTATGGCTACACCTTC
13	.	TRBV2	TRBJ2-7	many	CASRTTGLTGLRF	TGTGCCAGCAGAACCACGGGGTTGACAGGACTCCGCTTC
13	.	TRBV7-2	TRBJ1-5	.	CASSRVVNQPQHF	TGTGCCAGCAGCAGGGTCGTCAATCAGCCCCAGCATTTT
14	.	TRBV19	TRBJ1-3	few	CASSRVGRGNTIYF	TGTGCCAGTAGTCGCGTCGGACGCGGAAACACCATATATTTT
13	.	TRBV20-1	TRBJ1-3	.	CSARDNSGNTIYF	TGCAGTGCTAGAGATAATTCTGGAAACACCATATATTTT
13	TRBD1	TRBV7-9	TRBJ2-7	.	CASSRQGGGEQYF	TGTGCCAGCAGCCGACAGGGGGGTGGCGAGCAGTACTTC
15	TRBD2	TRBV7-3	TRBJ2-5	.	CASSLNAGVGETQYF	TGTGCCAGCAGCTTAAATGCGGGAGTAGGGGAGACCCAGTACTTC
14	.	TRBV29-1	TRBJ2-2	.	CSVEQTMNTGELFF	TGCAGCGTTGAACAGACCATGAACACCGGGGAGCTGTTTTTT
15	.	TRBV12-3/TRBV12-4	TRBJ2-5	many	CASSTEGQRGETQYF	TGTGCCAGCAGTACGGAGGGGCAGAGGGGAGAGACCCAGTACTTC
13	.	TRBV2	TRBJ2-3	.	CASSGASTDTQYF	TGTGCCAGCAGTGGGGCGAGCACAGATACGCAGTATTTT
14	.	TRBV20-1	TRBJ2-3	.	CSARDSTSTDTQYF	TGCAGTGCTAGGGATAGTACTAGCACAGATACGCAGTATTTT
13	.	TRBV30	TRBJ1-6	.	CAWASSYNSPLHF	TGTGCCTGGGCCAGCTCCTATAATTCACCCCTCCACTTT
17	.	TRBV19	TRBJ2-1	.	CASSGGAGRRADNEQFF	TGTGCCAGTAGTGGGGGCGCGGGGCGGAGGGCAGACAATGAGCAGTTCTTC
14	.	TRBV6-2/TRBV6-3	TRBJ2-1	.	CASSYRSVWNEQFF	TGTGCCAGCAGTTACAGGTCCGTGTGGAATGAGCAGTTCTTC
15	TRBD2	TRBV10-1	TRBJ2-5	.	CASSDWSGSQETQYF	TGCGCCAGCAGTGACTGGAGCGGGAGTCAAGAGACCCAGTACTTC
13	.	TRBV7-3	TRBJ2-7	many	CASSLTGSHEQYF	TGTGCCAGCAGCTTAACTGGTTCCCACGAGCAGTACTTC
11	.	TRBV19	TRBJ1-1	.	CASSEGVSAFF	TGTGCCAGTAGCGAGGGGGTATCGGCTTTCTTT
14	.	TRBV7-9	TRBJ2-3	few	CASTAVGITDTQYF	TGTGCCAGCACCGCCGTCGGCATCACAGATACGCAGTATTTT
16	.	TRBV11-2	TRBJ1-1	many	CASSKLRSVLNTEAFF	TGTGCCAGCAGCAAACTCAGGAGTGTTTTGAACACTGAAGCTTTCTTT
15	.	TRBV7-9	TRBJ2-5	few	CASSSRLGSQETQYF	TGTGCCAGCAGCAGCAGACTAGGATCCCAAGAGACCCAGTACTTC
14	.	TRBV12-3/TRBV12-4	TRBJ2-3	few	CASSLSSGHDTQYF	TGTGCCAGCAGTTTATCCAGCGGGCATGATACGCAGTATTTT
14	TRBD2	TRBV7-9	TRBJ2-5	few	CASSWGTNQETQYF	TGTGCCAGCAGCTGGGGGACTAACCAAGAGACCCAGTACTTC
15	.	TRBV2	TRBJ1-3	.	CASRPDGHSGNTIYF	TGTGCCAGCAGACCTGACGGTCACTCCGGGAACACCATATATTTT
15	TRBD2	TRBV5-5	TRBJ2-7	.	CASSLVGLVSREQYF	TGTGCCAGCAGCTTGGTGGGACTAGTATCTCGAGAGCAGTACTTC
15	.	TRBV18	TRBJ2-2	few	CASSPWQGNTGELFF	TGTGCCAGCTCACCGTGGCAGGGGAACACCGGGGAGCTGTTTTTT
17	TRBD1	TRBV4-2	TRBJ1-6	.	CASSQDLEQGAYSPLHF	TGTGCCAGCAGCCAAGATCTGGAACAGGGGGCTTATTCACCCCTCCACTTT
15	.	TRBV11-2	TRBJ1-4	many	CASSSSTEWDEKLFF	TGTGCCAGCAGCTCGTCGACAGAGTGGGATGAAAAACTGTTTTTT
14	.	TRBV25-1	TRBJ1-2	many	CASKGQGEGYGYTF	TGTGCCAGCAAGGGGCAGGGTGAAGGCTATGGCTACACCTTC
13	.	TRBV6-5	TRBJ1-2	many	CASSYAGYYGYTF	TGTGCCAGCAGTTACGCAGGGTACTATGGCTACACCTTC
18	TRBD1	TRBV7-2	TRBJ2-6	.	CASSLDAGGAPGANVLTF	TGTGCCAGCAGCCTTGATGCAGGGGGCGCCCCCGGGGCCAACGTCCTGACTTTC
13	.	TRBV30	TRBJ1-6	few	CAWSVGLGSPLHF	TGTGCCTGGAGTGTCGGGCTAGGTTCACCCCTCCACTTT
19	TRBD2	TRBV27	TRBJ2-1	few	CASSRGLAGGLASKDEQFF	TGTGCCAGCAGTAGGGGACTAGCGGGAGGGCTGGCTAGTAAGGATGAGCAGTTCTTC
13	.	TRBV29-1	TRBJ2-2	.	CSVAGIGAGELFF	TGCAGCGTTGCGGGGATAGGGGCCGGGGAGCTGTTTTTT
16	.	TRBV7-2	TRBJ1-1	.	CASSLSGTWRNTEAFF	TGTGCCAGCAGCTTATCCGGGACTTGGAGGAACACTGAAGCTTTCTTT
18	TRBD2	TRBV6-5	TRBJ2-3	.	CASSYSIVGGKSTDTQYF	TGTGCCAGCAGTTACTCGATTGTGGGGGGGAAGAGCACAGATACGCAGTATTTT
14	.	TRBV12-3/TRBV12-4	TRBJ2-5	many	CASSFPGTQETQYF	TGTGCCAGCAGTTTTCCGGGGACCCAAGAGACCCAGTACTTC
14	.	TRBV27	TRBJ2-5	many	CASSWGRGRETQYF	TGTGCCAGCAGCTGGGGACGGGGCCGGGAGACCCAGTACTTC
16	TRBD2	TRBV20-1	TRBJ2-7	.	CSASIVREGLNYEQYF	TGCAGTGCTAGTATCGTGCGGGAGGGCCTTAACTACGAGCAGTACTTC
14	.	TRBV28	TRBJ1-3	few	CASSLSSPGNTIYF	TGTGCCAGCAGTTTGTCCAGTCCTGGAAACACCATATATTTT
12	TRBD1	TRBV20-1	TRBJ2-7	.	CSSGQGGSEQYF	TGCAGCTCCGGACAGGGAGGTAGCGAGCAGTACTTC
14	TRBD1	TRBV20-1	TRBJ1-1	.	CSARTGALNTEAFF	TGCAGTGCTCGGACAGGGGCTCTAAACACTGAAGCTTTCTTT
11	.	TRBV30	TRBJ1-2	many	CASTASGGYTF	TGTGCCTCGACCGCGTCGGGGGGCTACACCTTC
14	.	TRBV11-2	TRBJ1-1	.	CASSLYGGNTEAFF	TGTGCCAGCAGCTTATACGGGGGTAACACTGAAGCTTTCTTT
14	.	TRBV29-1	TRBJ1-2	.	CSVVTSAANYGYTF	TGCAGCGTTGTAACGTCAGCAGCTAACTATGGCTACACCTTC